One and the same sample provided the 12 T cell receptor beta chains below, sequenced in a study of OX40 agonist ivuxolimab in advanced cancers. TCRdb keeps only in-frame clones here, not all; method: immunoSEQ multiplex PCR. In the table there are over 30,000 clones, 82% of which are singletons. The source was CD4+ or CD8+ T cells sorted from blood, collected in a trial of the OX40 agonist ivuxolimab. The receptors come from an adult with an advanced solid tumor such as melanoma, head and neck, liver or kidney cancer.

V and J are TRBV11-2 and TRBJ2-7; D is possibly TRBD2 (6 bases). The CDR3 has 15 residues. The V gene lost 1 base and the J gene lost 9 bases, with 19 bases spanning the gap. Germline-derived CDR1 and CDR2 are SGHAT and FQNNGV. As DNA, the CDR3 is TGTGCCAGCAGCTTAGTATTGTCGGCGGGGCGAGCGCAGTACTTC. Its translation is CASSLVLSAGRAQYF. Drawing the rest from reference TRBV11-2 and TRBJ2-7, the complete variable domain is EAGVAQSPRYKIIEKRQSVAFWCNPISGHATLYWYQQILGQGPKLLIQFQNNGVVDDSQLPKDRFSAERLKGVDSTLKIQPAKLEDSAVYLCASSLVLSAGRAQYFGPGTRLTVT.

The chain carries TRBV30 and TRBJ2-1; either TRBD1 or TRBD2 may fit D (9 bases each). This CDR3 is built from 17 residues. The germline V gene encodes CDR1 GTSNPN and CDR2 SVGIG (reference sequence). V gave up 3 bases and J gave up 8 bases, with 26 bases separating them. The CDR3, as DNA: TGTGCCTGGAGGGCACAGGGGGCGGGGGGGCCTGGCTATGAGCAGTTCTTC. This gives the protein CAWRAQGAGGPGYEQFF.

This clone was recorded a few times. The chain's CDR3 is CASSRDRATDTQYF. Here the CDR3 DNA reads TGCGCCAGTAGCCGGGACAGGGCTACAGATACGCAGTATTTT. V usage is TRBV5-1 and J usage is TRBJ2-3, with 9 positions matching TRBD1. This CDR3 comprises 14 residues. J was trimmed by 3 bases and V by 8 bases; bases with no gene match: 7. Germline V gene sequence: CDR1 SGHRS, CDR2 YFSETQ.

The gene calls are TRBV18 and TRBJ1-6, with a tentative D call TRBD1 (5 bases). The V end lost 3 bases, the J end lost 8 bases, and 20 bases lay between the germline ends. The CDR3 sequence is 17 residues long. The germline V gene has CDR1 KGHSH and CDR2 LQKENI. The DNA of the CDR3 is TGTGCCAGCTCACCTCGGGACGCGACGTTCGGAGATTCACCCCTCCACTTT. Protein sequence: CASSPRDATFGDSPLHF.

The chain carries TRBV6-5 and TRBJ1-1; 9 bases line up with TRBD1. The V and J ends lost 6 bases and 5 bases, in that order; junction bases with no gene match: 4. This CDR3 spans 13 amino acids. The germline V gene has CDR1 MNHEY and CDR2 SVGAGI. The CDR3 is CASRWGQGTEAFF. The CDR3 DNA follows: TGTGCCAGCAGATGGGGACAGGGAACTGAAGCTTTCTTT.

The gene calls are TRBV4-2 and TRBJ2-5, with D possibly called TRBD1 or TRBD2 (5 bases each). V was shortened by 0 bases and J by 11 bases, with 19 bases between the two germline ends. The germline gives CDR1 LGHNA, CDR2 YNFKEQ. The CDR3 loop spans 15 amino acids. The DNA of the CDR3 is TGTGCCAGCAGCCAAGAATCGTCGGGGCTCGCAGTTCAGTACTTC. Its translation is CASSQESSGLAVQYF.

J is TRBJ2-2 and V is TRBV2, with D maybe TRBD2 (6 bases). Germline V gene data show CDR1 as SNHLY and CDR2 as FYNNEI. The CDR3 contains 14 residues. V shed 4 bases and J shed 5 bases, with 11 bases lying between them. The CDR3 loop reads CASSGLVRTGELFF. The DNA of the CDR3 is TGTGCCAGCAGTGGACTAGTACGGACCGGGGAGCTGTTTTTT.

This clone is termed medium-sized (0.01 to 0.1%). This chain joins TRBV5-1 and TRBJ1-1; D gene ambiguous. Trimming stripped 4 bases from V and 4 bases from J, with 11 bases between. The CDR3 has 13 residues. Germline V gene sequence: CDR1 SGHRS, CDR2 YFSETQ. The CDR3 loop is CASSSTWATEAFF. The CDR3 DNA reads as TGCGCCAGCAGCAGTACGTGGGCCACTGAAGCTTTCTTT.

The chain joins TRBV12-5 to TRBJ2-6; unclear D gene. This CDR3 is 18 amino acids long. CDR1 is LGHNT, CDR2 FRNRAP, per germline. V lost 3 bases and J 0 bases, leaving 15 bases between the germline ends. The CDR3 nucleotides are TGTGCTAGTGGTTTTCTTGCATCCCCCCGCTCTGGGGCCAACGTCCTGACTTTC. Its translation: CASGFLASPRSGANVLTF. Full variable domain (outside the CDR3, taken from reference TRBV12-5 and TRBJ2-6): DARVTQTPRHKVTEMGQEVTMRCQPILGHNTVFWYRQTMMQGLELLAYFRNRAPLDDSGMPKDRFSAEMPDATLATLKIQPSEPRDSAVYFCASGFLASPRSGANVLTFGAGSRLTVL.

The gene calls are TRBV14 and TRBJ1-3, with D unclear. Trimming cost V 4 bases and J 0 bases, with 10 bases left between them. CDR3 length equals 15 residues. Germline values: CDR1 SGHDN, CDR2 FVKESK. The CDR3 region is CASSPQSYSGNTIYF. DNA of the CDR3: TGTGCCAGCAGCCCTCAGAGTTACTCTGGAAACACCATATATTTT. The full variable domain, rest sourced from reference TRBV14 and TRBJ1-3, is EAGVTQFPSHSVIEKGQTVTLRCDPISGHDNLYWYRRVMGKEIKFLLHFVKESKQDESGMPNNRFLAERTGGTYSTLKVQPAELEDSGVYFCASSPQSYSGNTIYFGEGSWLTVV.

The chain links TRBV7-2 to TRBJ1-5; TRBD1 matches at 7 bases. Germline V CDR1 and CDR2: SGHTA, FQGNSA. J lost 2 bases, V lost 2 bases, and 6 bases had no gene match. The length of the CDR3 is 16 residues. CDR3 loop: CASSLQGGVGNQPQHF. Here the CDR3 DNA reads TGTGCCAGCAGCTTACAGGGGGGAGTGGGCAATCAGCCCCAGCATTTT.

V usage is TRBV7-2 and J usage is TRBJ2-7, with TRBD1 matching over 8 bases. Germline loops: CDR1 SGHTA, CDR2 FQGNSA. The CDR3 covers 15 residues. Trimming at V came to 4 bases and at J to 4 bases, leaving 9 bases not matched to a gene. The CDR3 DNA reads TGTGCCAGCAGCTACCGACAGGGGACGATGTACGAGCAGTACTTC. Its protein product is CASSYRQGTMYEQYF.